The 26 T cell receptor beta chains given below trace back to one sample, sequenced in a study of T cells in Graves' hyperthyroidism and ophthalmopathy. RNA transcripts provided the source from which TCR beta CDR3 regions were amplified. HTBI primers were the set used in a first-round RT-PCR of the TCR CDR3. MiXCR, applied by TCRdb to the multiplex PCR reads, yields one record per CDR3 protein. The profile covers about 320,000 distinct CDR3 sequences, with around 16% appearing a single time and 33% taken by the ten largest. The specimen sequenced was blood. These receptors all stem from a man aged 25 to 40 with Graves' hyperthyroidism.

This clonotype was picked up many times. The chain couples TRBV2 to TRBJ1-6; D unclear. Germline CDR1 is SNHLY and CDR2 is FYNNEI. This CDR3 has 12 amino acids. Trimming took off 7 bases at V and 12 bases at J, with 13 bases between the two ends. The CDR3 loop reads CASTEEGKPLHF. The CDR3, as DNA: TGTGCCAGCACGGAAGAAGGGAAACCCCTCCACTTT.

The chain combines TRBV7-8 with TRBJ2-5; D is perhaps TRBD1 (6 bases). Germline CDR1 reads SGHVS; CDR2 reads FQNEAQ. V was clipped by 5 bases and J by 3 bases, with 16 bases between them. CDR3 length: 15 amino acids. The CDR3, as DNA: TGTGCCAGCAGCAAATCAGGGGTATGGGAAGAGACCCAGTACTTC. This encodes CASSKSGVWEETQYF. The full variable domain, completed using reference TRBV7-8 and TRBJ2-5, is GAGVSQSPRYKVAKRGQDVALRCDPISGHVSLFWYQQALGQGPEFLTYFQNEAQLDKSGLPSDRFFAERPEGSVSTLKIQRTQQEDSAVYLCASSKSGVWEETQYFGPGTRLLVL.

This clonotype was recorded many times. The gene calls are TRBV20-1 and TRBJ2-5; D may be TRBD1 or TRBD2 (6 bases each). V lost 2 bases and J 5 bases, leaving 15 bases between the germline ends. Germline CDR1 reads DFQATT; CDR2 reads SNEGSKA (reference sequence). The CDR3 extends over 14 amino acids. The DNA of the CDR3 is TGCAGTGCTAGAAACACAGGGAGGACGGAGACCCAGTACTTC. It is translated as CSARNTGRTETQYF.

This clonotype has a count of ten or more. The J gene is TRBJ2-3, the V gene TRBV12-3 or TRBV12-4; 8 nucleotides align to TRBD2. V lost 3 bases to trimming and J lost 9 bases; unmatched junction nucleotides: 11. The CDR3 runs to 15 residues. CDR3 nucleotide sequence: TGTGCCAGCAGTTTCAGCAGCGGGGGCCACCAAACGCAGTATTTT. Amino acid sequence: CASSFSSGGHQTQYF.

At least ten counts were recorded for this clonotype. V is TRBV20-1 and J is TRBJ1-5; D not resolved. Germline V CDR1 and CDR2: DFQATT, SNEGSKA (reference sequence). CDR3 length equals 13 residues. Trimming removed 4 bases at V and 6 bases at J, with 13 bases between. CDR3 sequence (DNA): TGCAGTGCTACGGGAGGTTCCGGTCAGCCCCAGCATTTT. The encoded protein is CSATGGSGQPQHF.

The chain has TRBV4-3 and TRBJ2-1; D unresolved. Germline CDR1 and CDR2: LGHNA and YSLEER. CDR3 length: 12 amino acids. V lost 0 bases and J lost 15, with 12 bases in between. In DNA, the CDR3 is TGCGCCAGCAGCCAAGATCAGCTAGTTAGGTTCTTC. Its translation is CASSQDQLVRFF.

For this clonotype: This may stem from a read error, because a much larger clone lies one nucleotide away. CDR3 bases: TGTGCCATCAGGGGCAGGGGGACTACCCAGTACTTC. Translating gives CAIRGRGTTQYF. The chain combines TRBV10-3 with TRBJ2-5, with a tentative D call TRBD1 (7 bases). Looked up from germline, CDR1 is ENHRY and CDR2 is SYGVKD. Trimming pared 6 bases from V and 8 bases from J, leaving 13 bases between. The CDR3 totals 12 residues.

There are many counts of this clonotype. The V call is TRBV3-1, the J call TRBJ2-7; tentative D call: TRBD2 (6 bases). Trimming removed 1 base at V and 5 bases at J, with 12 bases between. Germline V lookup: CDR1 LGHDT, CDR2 YNNKEL (reference sequence). The CDR3 runs to 14 residues. As DNA, the CDR3 is TGTGCCAGCAGCCAAGTTGGAGGGGCCCACGAGCAGTACTTC. Translated: CASSQVGGAHEQYF.

This clonotype appeared many times. V gene TRBV2 combines with J gene TRBJ2-1; 12 bases align to TRBD2. Germline-derived CDR1 and CDR2 are SNHLY and FYNNEI. The CDR3 extends over 18 amino acids. J lost 4 bases, V lost 2 bases, and 9 bases had no gene match. CDR3 protein: CASSEPHGLAGRYNEQFF. In nucleotides, the CDR3 is TGTGCCAGCAGTGAACCCCACGGACTAGCGGGACGATACAATGAGCAGTTCTTC.

This clonotype was seen only a few times. CDR3 nucleotides: TGTGCCAGTAGTAAGGGACTAGCGAGGCAAAGGGCGCGCGAGCAGTACTTC. This codes for CASSKGLARQRAREQYF. This chain uses TRBV19 with TRBJ2-7, with TRBD2 matching over 10 bases. CDR1 is LNHDA, CDR2 SQIVND, per germline (reference sequence). After removal of 4 bases from V and 6 bases from J, the junction contained 15 bases not matched to a gene. The CDR3 consists of 17 residues. Using reference TRBV19 and TRBJ2-7 for the parts outside the CDR3, the full variable domain is DGGITQSPKYLFRKEGQNVTLSCEQNLNHDAMYWYRQDPGQGLRLIYYSQIVNDFQKGDIAEGYSVSREKKESFPLTVTSAQKNPTAFYLCASSKGLARQRAREQYFGPGTRLTVT.

Comments on this clonotype: This clone may be a read error of a much larger clone one base away. This sequence joins TRBV7-9 and TRBJ2-5; D not certain. CDR1 and CDR2 (germline): SEHNR, FQNEAQ (reference sequence). The CDR3 has 16 residues. The DNA for the CDR3 is TGTGCCAGCAGCTTCCCCCCTGGGAACCACCAGGAGACCCAGTACTTC. Its protein is CASSFPPGNHQETQYF. The full variable domain, in which reference TRBV7-9 and TRBJ2-5 provide the parts outside the CDR3, is DTGVSQNPRHKITKRGQNVTFRCDPISEHNRLYWYRQTLGQGPEFLTYFQNEAQLEKSRLLSDRFSAERPKGSFSTLEIQRTEQGDSAMYLCASSFPPGNHQETQYFGPGTRLLVL.

The chain uses TRBV11-3 and TRBJ2-1, with 7 positions matching TRBD1. V was clipped by 3 bases and J by 0 bases; unmatched bases: 2. The V gene's germline CDR1 is SGHNT and CDR2 YENEEA. The CDR3 sequence is 15 residues long. CDR3 coding DNA: TGTGCCAGCAGCTTCCGGGACAGCTCCTACAATGAGCAGTTCTTC. As protein: CASSFRDSSYNEQFF.

This clonotype has a handful of counts. The chain uses TRBV20-1 and TRBJ2-1, with 7 bases lining up with TRBD2. V was pared by 6 bases and J by 9 bases, with 8 bases of the junction left unmatched. Looked up from germline, CDR1 is DFQATT and CDR2 is SNEGSKA (reference sequence). The CDR3 length is 12 residues. The CDR3 DNA sequence: TGCAGTGCGCAGGGACTATTGGTTGAGCAGTTCTTC. It yields the protein CSAQGLLVEQFF.

The V and J genes are TRBV12-3 or TRBV12-4 and TRBJ1-2, with a weak D call TRBD1 (6 bases). The CDR3 is 18 residues long. V lost 6 bases and J lost 0, with 23 bases in between. CDR3 region: CASRPGGAPSAANYGYTF. The CDR3, as DNA: TGTGCCAGCAGGCCTGGGGGGGCACCGTCGGCGGCTAACTATGGCTACACCTTC.

The table lists this clonotype with many counts. V is TRBV7-2 and J is TRBJ2-7; D call uncertain. The CDR3 covers 14 residues. Between the trimmed V and J ends, which lost 1 base and 7 bases, there was a span of 14 bases. Germline-derived CDR1 and CDR2 are SGHTA and FQGNSA. The CDR3 loop is CASSLGVGLREQYF. In nucleotides, the CDR3 is TGTGCCAGCAGCTTAGGAGTCGGCCTTAGGGAGCAGTACTTC.

This clonotype has only a few counts. This sequence joins TRBV12-3 or TRBV12-4 and TRBJ2-1; possible D gene TRBD2, 6 bases. CDR3 length: 12 amino acids. Trimming removed 5 bases from V and 7 bases from J, with 9 bases in between. The CDR3 sequence: CASSILANEQFF. For the CDR3, the DNA is TGTGCCAGCAGTATCCTAGCGAATGAGCAGTTCTTC.

This clonotype has a count of ten or more. The chain carries TRBV11-2 and TRBJ2-3, with D perhaps TRBD2 (6 bases). Germline CDR1 SGHAT, CDR2 FQNNGV. Trimming cost V 3 bases and J 11 bases, with 18 bases left between them. This CDR3 comprises 14 residues. CDR3 amino acids: CASSLIPRGSWQYF. Written as DNA, the CDR3 is TGTGCCAGCAGCTTGATTCCGCGGGGCAGCTGGCAGTATTTT.

This clonotype has at least ten counts. This sequence joins TRBV20-1 and TRBJ2-3, with D uncertain. The CDR3 has 13 amino acids. Per the germline V gene, CDR1 is DFQATT and CDR2 is SNEGSKA (reference sequence). V lost 0 bases, J lost 9 bases, and 13 bases lay in between. CDR3 residues: CSARDVWLLTQYF. The CDR3 DNA follows: TGCAGTGCTAGAGATGTGTGGTTATTGACGCAGTATTTT.

This clonotype was detected many times. This sequence joins TRBV18 and TRBJ1-3; D perhaps matches TRBD1 (5 bases). V was shortened by 3 bases and J by 0 bases, with 12 bases between the two germline ends. There are 16 residues in the CDR3. Germline-derived CDR1 and CDR2 are KGHSH and LQKENI. The CDR3 DNA reads as TGTGCCAGCTCACCTAATCCCGGGACCTCTGGAAACACCATATATTTT. Encoded protein: CASSPNPGTSGNTIYF.

The genes are TRBV10-3 and TRBJ2-3; D call uncertain. The ends were cut back, 9 bases at V and 1 base at J, with 11 bases in the middle. Germline V gives CDR1 ENHRY, CDR2 SYGVKD. The CDR3 contains 13 residues. This CDR3 is CAISVGRTDTQYF. The CDR3 nucleotides are TGTGCCATTTCGGTAGGTCGCACAGATACGCAGTATTTT.

This clonotype appeared a few times. The rearrangement joins TRBV20-1 to TRBJ2-7; D remains ambiguous. Deletions cut 6 bases from V and 4 bases from J, with 16 bases between. This CDR3 comprises 13 residues. Per the germline V gene, CDR1 is DFQATT and CDR2 is SNEGSKA (reference sequence). The CDR3 sequence is CSARPRFGYEQYF. The CDR3 DNA is TGCAGTGCCCGCCCCAGATTTGGTTACGAGCAGTACTTC.

This clonotype was seen ten or more times. V usage is TRBV7-3 and J usage is TRBJ2-1, with a weak D call TRBD2 (5 bases). CDR3 length: 12 residues. V dropped 5 bases and J dropped 8 bases, with 10 bases sitting between them. The germline gives CDR1 SGHTA, CDR2 FQGTGA. The CDR3 nucleotides read TGTGCCAGCAGCCGAACCGGGGATGAGCAGTTCTTC. Its translation is CASSRTGDEQFF.

Of note for this clonotype: This may arise from a read error, as a much more abundant clone is one base away. The V and J genes are TRBV5-6 and TRBJ1-1; no clear D gene. CDR3 length: 14 amino acids. Germline V gene lookup returns CDR1 SGHDT and CDR2 YYEEEE. The CDR3 coding sequence is TGTGCCAGCAGCTTAGACACCTGGAACACTGAAGCTTGCTTT. Encoded protein: CASSLDTWNTEACF.

The chain couples TRBV20-1 to TRBJ2-3; a possible D gene is TRBD2 (5 bases). Germline V CDR1 and CDR2: DFQATT, SNEGSKA (reference sequence). This CDR3 is 11 amino acids long. V dropped 3 bases and J dropped 14 bases, with 15 bases sitting between them. CDR3 coding DNA: TGCAGTGCTAGCGGAGGACTTAGGGTGTATTTT. It is translated as CSASGGLRVYF.

This clonotype has at least ten counts. CDR3 DNA sequence: TGTGCCAGTAGTATGGGGGCAGGGGACTCCTACGAGCAGTACTTC. The encoded protein is CASSMGAGDSYEQYF. The genes are TRBV19 and TRBJ2-7, with D tentatively TRBD1 (6 bases). CDR3 length: 15 amino acids. Between the trimmed V and J ends, which lost 3 bases and 0 bases, there was a span of 12 bases. Germline lookup yields CDR1 LNHDA and CDR2 SQIVND (reference sequence). The full variable domain, with the rest looked up from reference TRBV19 and TRBJ2-7, is DGGITQSPKYLFRKEGQNVTLSCEQNLNHDAMYWYRQDPGQGLRLIYYSQIVNDFQKGDIAEGYSVSREKKESFPLTVTSAQKNPTAFYLCASSMGAGDSYEQYFGPGTRLTVT.

This clonotype was recorded at least ten times. This chain links TRBV5-5 with TRBJ1-2; D ambiguous. The CDR3 has 13 amino acids. Germline CDR1 reads SGHKS; CDR2 reads YYEKEE (reference sequence). V was pared by 0 bases and J by 0 bases, with 3 bases between. The CDR3 loop reads CASSLVTNYGYTF. The CDR3 DNA reads as TGTGCCAGCAGCTTGGTCACTAACTATGGCTACACCTTC.